This record looks at one TCR beta chain sequence and its context. The method was immunoSEQ multiplex PCR; TCRdb's version includes in-frame clones alone and lacks a portion of them. The sample includes roughly 140,000 clones, approximately 82% seen only once; the top ten take roughly 10%. Germline V gene sequence: CDR1 MNHEY, CDR2 SMNVEV (reference sequence). Trimming at V came to 6 bases and at J to 3 bases, leaving 9 bases not matched to a gene. The CDR3 is made up of 15 amino acids. This sample was taken from a study of blood T cell repertoires in COVID-19. As for the study in general: The United States, Italy and Spain provided the acute and convalescent COVID-19 samples. Sample material is recorded as cDNA or gDNA derived from T cells, B-cell-depleted T cells, or PBMCs.

Sequenced: peripheral blood. The rearrangement links TRBV27 to TRBJ1-1, with TRBD1 matching 8 bases. The source is a man in his sixties with active or convalescent COVID-19. The CDR3 region is CASRIRGQVYTEAFF. CDR3 bases: TGTGCCAGCAGGATACGGGGACAGGTGTACACTGAAGCTTTCTTT.